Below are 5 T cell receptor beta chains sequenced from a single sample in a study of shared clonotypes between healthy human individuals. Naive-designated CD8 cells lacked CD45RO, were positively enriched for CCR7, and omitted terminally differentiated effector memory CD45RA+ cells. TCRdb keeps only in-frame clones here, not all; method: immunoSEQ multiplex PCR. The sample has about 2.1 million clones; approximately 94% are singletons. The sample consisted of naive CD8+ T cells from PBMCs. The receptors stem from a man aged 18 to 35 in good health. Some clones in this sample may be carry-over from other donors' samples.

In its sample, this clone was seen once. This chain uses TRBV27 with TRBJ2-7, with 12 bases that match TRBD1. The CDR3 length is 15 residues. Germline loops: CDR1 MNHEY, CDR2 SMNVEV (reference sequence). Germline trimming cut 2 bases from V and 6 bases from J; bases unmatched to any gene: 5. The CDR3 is CASSLTGQGAFEQYF. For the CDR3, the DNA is TGTGCCAGCAGTTTAACGGGACAGGGGGCTTTCGAGCAGTACTTC.

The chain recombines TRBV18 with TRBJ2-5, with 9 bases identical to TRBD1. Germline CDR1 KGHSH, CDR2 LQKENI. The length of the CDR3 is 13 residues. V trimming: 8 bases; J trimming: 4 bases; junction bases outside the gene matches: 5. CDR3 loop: CASDDRGGETQYF. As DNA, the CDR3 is TGTGCCAGCGACGACAGGGGGGGAGAGACCCAGTACTTC.

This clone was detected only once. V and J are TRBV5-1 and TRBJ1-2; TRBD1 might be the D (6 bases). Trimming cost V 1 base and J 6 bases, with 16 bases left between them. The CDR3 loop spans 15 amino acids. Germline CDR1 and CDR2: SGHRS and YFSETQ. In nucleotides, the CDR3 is TGCGCCAGCAGCTTGTGGGGGGCCGAAGTAGATGGCTACACCTTC. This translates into CASSLWGAEVDGYTF.

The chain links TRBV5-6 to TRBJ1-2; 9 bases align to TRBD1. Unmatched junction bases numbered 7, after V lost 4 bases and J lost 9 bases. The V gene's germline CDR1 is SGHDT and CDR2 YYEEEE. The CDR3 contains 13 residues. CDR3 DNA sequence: TGTGCCAGCAGCACGTGGACAGGGGCGCGCTACACCTTC. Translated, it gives CASSTWTGARYTF. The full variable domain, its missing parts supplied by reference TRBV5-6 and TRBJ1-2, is DAGVTQSPTHLIKTRGQQVTLRCSPKSGHDTVSWYQQALGQGPQFIFQYYEEEERQRGNFPDRFSGHQFPNYSSELNVNALLLGDSALYLCASSTWTGARYTFGSGTRLTVV.

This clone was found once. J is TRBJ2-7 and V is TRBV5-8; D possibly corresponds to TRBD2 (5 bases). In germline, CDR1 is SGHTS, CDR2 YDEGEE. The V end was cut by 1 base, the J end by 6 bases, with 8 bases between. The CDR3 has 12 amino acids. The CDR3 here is CASSLSGIEQYF. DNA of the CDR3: TGTGCCAGCAGCTTGTCCGGGATCGAGCAGTACTTC.